This passage covers 22 T cell receptor beta chains from one sample sequenced in a study of a mutant IDH1 vaccine in newly diagnosed glioma. Some clones are missing from TCRdb's copy, which holds only in-frame ones; the method was immunoSEQ multiplex PCR. There are 65,000 to 70,000 clones in the sample; about 86% occur only once, and approximately 4.3% lies in the top ten. Sample time point: baseline, week 1 (first vaccination visit). Documented treatment: pre-vaccination baseline after standard-of-care therapy. Sequencing used peripheral blood mononuclear cells (PBMCs), obtained from a glioma patient treated with radiotherapy, temozolomide or both. These receptors were collected from a woman aged 18-29 years with glioma. Some clones in this sample may be carry-over from other donors' samples.

The chain recombines TRBV5-4 with TRBJ2-7; D not certain. The CDR3 loop spans 14 amino acids. The germline gives CDR1 SGHNT, CDR2 YYREEE (reference sequence). Trimming shortened V by 4 bases and J by 3 bases, and 14 bases separated the two germline ends. CDR3 loop: CASSPDTGGYEQYF. The CDR3, as DNA: TGTGCCAGCAGCCCCGACACGGGCGGCTACGAGCAGTACTTC.

This chain links TRBV9 with TRBJ1-4, with 9 bases matching TRBD1. CDR1 is SGDLS, CDR2 YYNGEE, per germline. The V and J ends lost 4 bases and 4 bases, in that order; junction bases with no gene match: 5. This CDR3 has 15 residues. The CDR3 spells CASSTGTGFNEKLFF. In DNA form, the CDR3 reads TGTGCCAGCAGCACCGGGACAGGGTTTAATGAAAAACTGTTTTTT.

For the CDR3, the DNA is TGTGCCAGAAGCTGGAACAGGGGCGGCTATGGCTACACCTTC. It codes for CARSWNRGGYGYTF. The chain joins TRBV5-3 to TRBJ1-2; 7 bases are a match to TRBD1. TRBV5-3 is an ORF, and what it does is uncertain. The ends lost 3 bases at V and 4 bases at J; junction bases unmatched: 6. The CDR3 covers 14 residues.

The rearrangement uses TRBV9 and TRBJ2-7; 10 positions match TRBD2. J gave up 8 bases and V 4 bases, and 12 bases lay outside the gene matches. The length of the CDR3 is 15 residues. Germline V gene data show CDR1 as SGDLS and CDR2 as YYNGEE. The CDR3, as DNA: TGTGCCAGCAGCCCTCTCGGACTAGCGGAGTCCCAGCAGTACTTC. Translation gives CASSPLGLAESQQYF.

This clone came up a few times. The V and J genes are TRBV13 and TRBJ1-1; D is undetermined. This CDR3 spans 11 amino acids. Trimming pared 5 bases from V and 1 base from J, leaving 2 bases between. Germline V gene sequence: CDR1 PRHDT, CDR2 FYEKMQ (reference sequence). Written as DNA, the CDR3 is TGTGCCAGCAGCCGGAACACTGAAGCTTTCTTT. Its translation is CASSRNTEAFF.

The gene calls are TRBV29-1 and TRBJ2-2, with D perhaps TRBD1 (6 bases). Trimming shortened V by 3 bases and J by 7 bases, and 9 bases separated the two germline ends. The length of the CDR3 is 12 residues. In germline, CDR1 is SQVTM, CDR2 ANQGSEA. The DNA of the CDR3 is TGCAGCGTTGACCAGGGGTTCGGGGAGCTGTTTTTT. Translated: CSVDQGFGELFF.

The chain employs TRBV12-5 and TRBJ2-7, with a weak D call TRBD1 (5 bases). The CDR3 spans 15 residues. Deletions cut 0 bases from V and 2 bases from J, with 11 bases between. Germline values: CDR1 LGHNT, CDR2 FRNRAP. This CDR3 reads CASGLVRGAPYEQYF. The CDR3 DNA sequence: TGTGCTAGTGGTTTGGTACGTGGGGCCCCCTACGAGCAGTACTTC.

This chain connects TRBV5-6 to TRBJ2-7, with a weak D call TRBD1 (5 bases). CDR1 and CDR2 (germline): SGHDT, YYEEEE. The CDR3 spans 12 residues. The ends were cut back, 4 bases at V and 3 bases at J, with 8 bases in the middle. The CDR3 sequence is CASSIRVYEQYF. The CDR3 DNA reads as TGTGCCAGCAGCATCAGGGTCTACGAGCAGTACTTC.

V gene TRBV20-1 combines with J gene TRBJ1-1; D uncertain. The V and J ends lost 6 bases and 8 bases respectively, with 13 bases between them. Germline V gene lookup returns CDR1 DFQATT and CDR2 SNEGSKA (reference sequence). This CDR3 has 11 amino acids. In DNA form, the CDR3 reads TGCAGTGCCCCCGGCTCGACGGAAGCTTTCTTT. Residues: CSAPGSTEAFF.

The chain couples TRBV27 to TRBJ1-1; no clear D. Germline V gives CDR1 MNHEY, CDR2 SMNVEV (reference sequence). V was shortened by 3 bases and J by 4 bases, with 9 bases between the two germline ends. This CDR3 region has 13 residues. CDR3 amino acids: CASSFAPATEAFF. The DNA of the CDR3 is TGTGCCAGCAGTTTCGCGCCCGCCACTGAAGCTTTCTTT.

The CDR3 here is CAIRDTGTGSGGYTF. The CDR3 bases are TGTGCCATCAGGGACACCGGGACAGGGTCGGGAGGCTACACCTTC. This chain joins TRBV10-3 and TRBJ1-2; 9 nucleotides align to TRBD1. Germline V CDR1 and CDR2: ENHRY, SYGVKD. V was clipped by 6 bases and J by 8 bases; unmatched bases: 13. There are 15 residues in the CDR3.

In its sample, this clone was seen once. The gene calls are TRBV5-6 and TRBJ1-2; no clear D gene. V shed 4 bases and J shed 10 bases, with 14 bases lying between them. The CDR3 contains 12 residues. Looked up from germline, CDR1 is SGHDT and CDR2 is YYEEEE. The CDR3 nucleotides are TGTGCCAGCAGCCTCTGGGGAGAACCCTACACCTTC. Amino acids: CASSLWGEPYTF.

V gene TRBV9 combines with J gene TRBJ2-2, with 7 bases fitting TRBD2. The J segment lost 6 bases and the V segment lost 0 bases, leaving 17 bases of the junction unmatched. Germline CDR1 is SGDLS and CDR2 is YYNGEE. The CDR3 consists of 19 residues. CDR3 sequence (DNA): TGTGCCAGCAGCGTAGCTACTGTGACTAGCTACAACTTTTCCGGGGAGCTGTTTTTT. Protein sequence: CASSVATVTSYNFSGELFF.

This clone showed up just once. V usage is TRBV9 and J usage is TRBJ1-5; no reliable D call. The CDR3 is 15 residues long. Looked up from germline, CDR1 is SGDLS and CDR2 is YYNGEE. V was clipped by 1 base and J by 2 bases, with 10 bases between them. CDR3 sequence (DNA): TGTGCCAGCAGCGTATCTCCGGAGGGCAATCAGCCCCAGCATTTT. This codes for CASSVSPEGNQPQHF.

The rearrangement joins TRBV2 to TRBJ2-7; D unresolved. Germline CDR1 reads SNHLY; CDR2 reads FYNNEI. Trimming removed 6 bases from V and 2 bases from J, with 14 bases in between. The CDR3 sequence is 14 residues long. The CDR3 sequence: CASSRPANPYEQYF. In nucleotides, the CDR3 is TGTGCCAGCAGCCGTCCGGCCAACCCCTACGAGCAGTACTTC.

This chain joins TRBV7-2 and TRBJ2-1; D is unresolved. This CDR3 region has 14 residues. Trimming took 1 base from V and 8 from J, leaving 12 bases between them. The germline gives CDR1 SGHTA, CDR2 FQGNSA. The CDR3 loop is CASSLELASHEQFF. The CDR3 DNA sequence: TGTGCCAGCAGCTTAGAGCTCGCGAGCCATGAGCAGTTCTTC.

J is TRBJ1-1 and V is TRBV7-8; 8 bases fit TRBD1. This CDR3 spans 14 amino acids. The trim removed 5 bases at V and 5 bases at J, leaving 7 bases unmatched. In germline, CDR1 is SGHVS, CDR2 FQNEAQ. The CDR3 loop reads CASSARGRGTEAFF. CDR3 coding DNA: TGTGCCAGCAGCGCCAGGGGGCGCGGGACTGAAGCTTTCTTT.

The rearrangement links TRBV13 to TRBJ2-7; D perhaps matches TRBD1 (6 bases). Germline CDR1 and CDR2: PRHDT and FYEKMQ (reference sequence). Trimming stripped 0 bases from V and 2 bases from J, with 11 bases between. CDR3 length: 15 residues. As DNA, the CDR3 is TGTGCCAGCAGCTTAGGGGCAGGGGCCGCCTACGAGCAGTACTTC. Encoded protein: CASSLGAGAAYEQYF.

The V and J genes are TRBV5-4 and TRBJ2-5; D tentatively fits TRBD1 or TRBD2 (5 bases each). V was trimmed by 4 bases and J by 0 bases, leaving 10 bases between them. This CDR3 has 14 residues. CDR1 is SGHNT, CDR2 YYREEE, per germline (reference sequence). The CDR3 spells CASSPGTHQETQYF. The CDR3, as DNA: TGTGCCAGCAGCCCGGGGACGCACCAAGAGACCCAGTACTTC.

The chain has TRBV9 and TRBJ1-3; D is unresolved. The CDR3 consists of 14 residues. CDR1 and CDR2 from the germline V gene are SGDLS and YYNGEE. Trimming stripped 5 bases from V and 8 bases from J, with 17 bases between. The CDR3 sequence is CASSPSYYEDTIYF. The CDR3 DNA is TGTGCCAGCAGTCCTAGTTATTATGAGGACACCATATATTTT. The full variable domain, in which reference TRBV9 and TRBJ1-3 provide the parts outside the CDR3, is DSGVTQTPKHLITATGQRVTLRCSPRSGDLSVYWYQQSLDQGLQFLIQYYNGEERAKGNILERFSAQQFPDLHSELNLSSLELGDSALYFCASSPSYYEDTIYFGEGSWLTVV.

The chain has TRBV5-4 and TRBJ2-1, with D possibly TRBD2 on 6 matching bases. V lost 3 bases to trimming and J lost 3 bases, with 13 bases between them. The CDR3 has 15 residues. CDR1 and CDR2 from the germline V gene are SGHNT and YYREEE (reference sequence). The CDR3 DNA follows: TGTGCCAGCAGCTCAGCCGGGACTTTCTACAATGAGCAGTTCTTC. Its protein is CASSSAGTFYNEQFF. Full variable domain (missing parts from reference TRBV5-4 and TRBJ2-1): ETGVTQSPTHLIKTRGQQVTLRCSSQSGHNTVSWYQQALGQGPQFIFQYYREEENGRGNFPPRFSGLQFPNYSSELNVNALELDDSALYLCASSSAGTFYNEQFFGPGTRLTVL.

This chain connects TRBV6-5 to TRBJ2-7; D is undetermined. The CDR3 spans 15 residues. Trimming left V 0 bases short and J 3 bases short, with 12 bases between. Germline V gene lookup returns CDR1 MNHEY and CDR2 SVGAGI. The CDR3 nucleotides are TGTGCCAGCAGTTACTCGTCCAACGCGATCTACGAGCAGTACTTC. Translated, it gives CASSYSSNAIYEQYF.